These 8 T cell receptor beta chains share one sample of origin, sequenced in a study of metastatic and nonmetastatic thyroid tumors. MiXCR re-clonotyped the PCR reads for TCRdb. The repertoire has about 19,000 clones, roughly 17% of them found once; the top ten carry approximately 17%. Treatment of any kind had been given to no patient before thyroid surgery. Sequences were obtained from blood. Source of these receptors: a male donor with papillary thyroid cancer or a benign thyroid nodule (not recorded which). Some clones in this sample may be carry-over from other donors' samples.

The chain joins TRBV28 to TRBJ1-1; no definite D call. This CDR3 contains 15 residues. In germline, CDR1 is MDHEN, CDR2 SYDVKM. V was shortened by 2 bases and J by 3 bases, with 13 bases between the two germline ends. The CDR3 sequence: CASSLEALSDTEAFF. CDR3 DNA: TGTGCCAGCAGTTTAGAAGCTCTCTCAGACACTGAAGCTTTCTTT.

This clone was counted many times. The gene calls are TRBV28 and TRBJ2-7; 13 nucleotides align to TRBD2. Germline-derived CDR1 and CDR2 are MDHEN and SYDVKM. The CDR3 runs to 17 residues. V shed 2 bases, J shed 0 bases, and the junction held 4 bases outside the gene matches. The CDR3 nucleotides read TGTGCCAGCAGTTTAGAGACTAGCGGGAGGAGCTCCTACGAGCAGTACTTC. Protein: CASSLETSGRSSYEQYF. The full variable domain, its missing parts supplied by reference TRBV28 and TRBJ2-7, is DVKVTQSSRYLVKRTGEKVFLECVQDMDHENMFWYRQDPGLGLRLIYFSYDVKMKEKGDIPEGYSVSREKKERFSLILESASTNQTSMYLCASSLETSGRSSYEQYFGPGTRLTVT.

Ten or more counts support this clone. The DNA for the CDR3 is TGCAGTGCTAGAGATTGGAGGGATGGAAACACCATATATTTT. As protein: CSARDWRDGNTIYF. The genes are TRBV20-1 and TRBJ1-3; D remains ambiguous. The CDR3 is 14 residues long. Trimming took 0 bases from V and 3 from J, leaving 9 bases between them. The germline CDR1 and CDR2 sequences are DFQATT and SNEGSKA (reference sequence).

There are many counts of this clone. This sequence joins TRBV9 and TRBJ2-7; perhaps TRBD1 as D (6 bases). Trimming left V 3 bases short and J 1 base short, with 14 bases between. Germline V gene sequence: CDR1 SGDLS, CDR2 YYNGEE. CDR3 size: 15 residues. The DNA of the CDR3 is TGTGCCAGCAGCGAGGGGACACCACTATCCTACGAGCAGTACTTC. Protein sequence: CASSEGTPLSYEQYF.

This clone was counted between two and nine times. The chain employs TRBV12-3 or TRBV12-4 and TRBJ2-1; D is possibly TRBD2 (6 bases). Trimming pared 6 bases from V and 3 bases from J, leaving 12 bases between. The CDR3 loop spans 14 amino acids. CDR3 in amino acids: CASSLGGSYNEQFF. The CDR3, as DNA: TGTGCCAGCAGCCTCGGGGGAAGCTACAATGAGCAGTTCTTC.

This clone has a count of ten or more. This sequence joins TRBV4-2 and TRBJ2-1, with D possibly called TRBD1 or TRBD2 (5 bases each). The CDR3 loop spans 17 amino acids. Germline CDR1 LGHNA, CDR2 YNFKEQ. Trimming stripped 5 bases from V and 8 bases from J, with 25 bases between. The CDR3 loop is CASSGDLRVPRVDEQFF. The DNA of the CDR3 is TGTGCCAGCAGCGGGGACCTCCGGGTTCCGAGAGTAGATGAGCAGTTCTTC.

This clone was detected many times. V gene TRBV28 combines with J gene TRBJ2-7, with D perhaps TRBD2 (6 bases). The CDR3 sequence is 17 residues long. Germline V lookup: CDR1 MDHEN, CDR2 SYDVKM. Trimming cost V 5 bases and J 5 bases, with 25 bases left between them. CDR3 nucleotides: TGTGCCAGCAGTCATCGGGCCATGACGGGAGCTTACCACGAGCAGTACTTC. Protein product: CASSHRAMTGAYHEQYF.

There are a few counts of this clone. The junction departs from the called germline gene at one end, perhaps through a read error. The gene calls are TRBV7-6 and TRBJ1-6, with D unresolved. Germline V gene sequence: CDR1 SGHVS, CDR2 FNYEAQ. The CDR3 consists of 12 residues. CDR3 protein: CASSSNNSTLNF. The DNA of the CDR3 is TGTGCCAGCAGCTCCAATAATTCAACCCTCAACTTT. Full variable domain (missing parts from reference TRBV7-6 and TRBJ1-6): GAGVSQSPRYKVTKRGQDVALRCDPISGHVSLYWYRQALGQGPEFLTYFNYEAQQDKSGLPNDRFSAERPEGSISTLTIQRTEQRDSAMYRCASSSNNSTLNFGNGTRLTVT.